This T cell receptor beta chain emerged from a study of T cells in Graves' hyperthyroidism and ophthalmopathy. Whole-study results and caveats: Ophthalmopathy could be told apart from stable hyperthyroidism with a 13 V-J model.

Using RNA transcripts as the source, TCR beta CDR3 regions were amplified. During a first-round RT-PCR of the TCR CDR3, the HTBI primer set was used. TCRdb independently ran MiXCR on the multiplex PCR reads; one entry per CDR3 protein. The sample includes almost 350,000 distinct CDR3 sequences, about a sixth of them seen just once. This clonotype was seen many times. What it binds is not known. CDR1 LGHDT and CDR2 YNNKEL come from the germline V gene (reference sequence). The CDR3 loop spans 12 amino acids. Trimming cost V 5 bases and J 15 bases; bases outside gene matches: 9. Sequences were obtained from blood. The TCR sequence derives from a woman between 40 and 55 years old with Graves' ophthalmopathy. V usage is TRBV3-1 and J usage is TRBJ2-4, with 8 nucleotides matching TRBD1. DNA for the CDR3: TGTGCCAGCAGCTTAACGCAGGGGGCGGTGTACTTC. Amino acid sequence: CASSLTQGAVYF.